This TCR beta chain was captured in a study of identical twins. TCRdb fed the 5' RACE reads into MiXCR, producing one record per CDR3 protein. In the table there are hundreds of thousands of distinct CDR3 sequences, about 20% of which are singletons. Germline values: CDR1 SGHRS, CDR2 YFSETQ. V lost 1 base to trimming and J lost 4 bases, with 11 bases between them. The CDR3 extends over 15 amino acids. Another study also made use of these data, one on T cells expressing NK-cell markers.

The clonotype originates from a woman under 30 in good health. The chain carries TRBV5-1 and TRBJ2-2; D remains unclear. The sequencing sample was made of PBMCs. In nucleotides, the CDR3 is TGCGCCAGCAGCTTGTCACCACGAAGCACCGGGGAGCTGTTTTTT. Amino acid sequence: CASSLSPRSTGELFF. The entire variable domain, with the rest obtained from reference TRBV5-1 and TRBJ2-2, is as follows: KAGVTQTPRYLIKTRGQQVTLSCSPISGHRSVSWYQQTPGQGLQFLFEYFSETQRNKGNFPGRFSGRQFSNSRSEMNVSTLELGDSALYLCASSLSPRSTGELFFGEGSRLTVL.